Listed here is a single T cell receptor (beta chain). What it recognizes is unknown. The PCR contained 60 Vbeta and 13 Jbeta primers. Generated by immunoSEQ multiplex PCR, the TCRdb table keeps only in-frame clones and is missing some. The data hold 100,000 to 120,000 clones, with 78% observed a single time. The data were obtained in a study of cytomegalovirus exposure and HLA in healthy donors. Study outcomes and limitations: TRBV6-2, TRBV6-3 and some other V segments were unresolvable in 87-base-pair reads.

The germline V gene has CDR1 SEHNR and CDR2 FQNEAQ (reference sequence). The length of the CDR3 is 16 residues. The junction had 14 bases not matched to a gene; V was cut back by 7 bases and J by 4 bases. V usage is TRBV7-9 and J usage is TRBJ1-2; 8 bases are shared with TRBD1. The clonotype originates from a young man in good health and CMV-seronegative. The sample was PBMCs. CDR3 sequence: CASTSEPAGGAYGYTF. CDR3 DNA: TGTGCCAGCACCTCCGAACCCGCAGGGGGCGCCTATGGCTACACCTTC.